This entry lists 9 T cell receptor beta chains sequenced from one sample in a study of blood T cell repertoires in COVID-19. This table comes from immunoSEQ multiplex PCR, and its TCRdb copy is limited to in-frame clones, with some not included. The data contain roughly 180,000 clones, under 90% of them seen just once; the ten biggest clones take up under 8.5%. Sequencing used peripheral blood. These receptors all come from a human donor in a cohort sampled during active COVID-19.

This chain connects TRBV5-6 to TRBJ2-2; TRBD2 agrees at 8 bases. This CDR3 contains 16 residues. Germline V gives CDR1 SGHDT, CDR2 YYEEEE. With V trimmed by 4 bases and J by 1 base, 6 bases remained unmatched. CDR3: CASSGGLEKNTGELFF. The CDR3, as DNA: TGTGCCAGCAGCGGGGGACTAGAGAAGAACACCGGGGAGCTGTTTTTT.

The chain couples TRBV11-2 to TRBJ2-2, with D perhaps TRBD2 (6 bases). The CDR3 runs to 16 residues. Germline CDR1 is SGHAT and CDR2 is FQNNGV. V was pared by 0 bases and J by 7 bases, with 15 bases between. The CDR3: CASSLDSWGVGGELFF. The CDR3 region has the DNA TGTGCCAGCAGCTTAGATAGCTGGGGGGTTGGCGGGGAGCTGTTTTTT.

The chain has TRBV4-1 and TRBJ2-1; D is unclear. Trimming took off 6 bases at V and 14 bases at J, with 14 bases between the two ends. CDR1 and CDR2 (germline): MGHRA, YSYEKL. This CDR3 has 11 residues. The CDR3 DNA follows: TGCGCCAGCAGTTCGACAAATACGAAGTTCTTC. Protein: CASSSTNTKFF.

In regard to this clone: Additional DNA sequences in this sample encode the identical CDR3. CDR3 nucleotides: TGTGCCAGCAGCGTAGGGGGGGGCGGTGAGACCCAGTACTTC. It specifies CASSVGGGGETQYF. This rearrangement joins TRBV9 to TRBJ2-5; TRBD2 might be the D (7 bases). This CDR3 has 14 amino acids. CDR1 and CDR2 from the germline V gene are SGDLS and YYNGEE. V lost 0 bases, J lost 5 bases, and 11 bases lay in between.

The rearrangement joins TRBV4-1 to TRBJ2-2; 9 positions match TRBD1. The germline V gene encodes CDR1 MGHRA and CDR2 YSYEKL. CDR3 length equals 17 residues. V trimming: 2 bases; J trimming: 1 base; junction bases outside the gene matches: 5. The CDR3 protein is CASSQPQTGGNTGELFF. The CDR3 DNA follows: TGCGCCAGCAGCCAACCTCAGACAGGGGGGAACACCGGGGAGCTGTTTTTT.

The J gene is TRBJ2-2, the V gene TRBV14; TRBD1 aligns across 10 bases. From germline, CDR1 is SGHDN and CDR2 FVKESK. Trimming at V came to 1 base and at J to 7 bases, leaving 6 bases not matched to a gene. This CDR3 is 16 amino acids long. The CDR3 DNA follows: TGTGCCAGCAGCCAAGGGGACAGGGGATCCCACGGGGAGCTGTTTTTT. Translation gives CASSQGDRGSHGELFF.

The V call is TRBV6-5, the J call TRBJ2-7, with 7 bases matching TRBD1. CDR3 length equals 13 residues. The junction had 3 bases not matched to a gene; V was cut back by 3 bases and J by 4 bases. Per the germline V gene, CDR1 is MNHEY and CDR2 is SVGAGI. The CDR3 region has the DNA TGTGCCAGCAGTTATTACAGGGGATACGAGCAGTACTTC. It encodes CASSYYRGYEQYF.

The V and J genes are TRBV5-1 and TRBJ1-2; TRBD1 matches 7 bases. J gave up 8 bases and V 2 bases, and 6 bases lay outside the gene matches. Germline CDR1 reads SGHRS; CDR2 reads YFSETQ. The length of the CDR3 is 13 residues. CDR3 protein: CASSLTGAAGYTF. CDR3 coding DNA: TGCGCCAGCAGCTTAACAGGGGCCGCGGGCTACACCTTC.

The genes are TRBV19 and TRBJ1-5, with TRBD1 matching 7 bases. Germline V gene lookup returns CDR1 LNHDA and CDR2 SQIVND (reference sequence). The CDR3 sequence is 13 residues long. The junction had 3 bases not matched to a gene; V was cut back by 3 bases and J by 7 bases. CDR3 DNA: TGTGCCAGTAGTATCTTACAGGGGCAGCCCCAGCATTTT. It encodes CASSILQGQPQHF.